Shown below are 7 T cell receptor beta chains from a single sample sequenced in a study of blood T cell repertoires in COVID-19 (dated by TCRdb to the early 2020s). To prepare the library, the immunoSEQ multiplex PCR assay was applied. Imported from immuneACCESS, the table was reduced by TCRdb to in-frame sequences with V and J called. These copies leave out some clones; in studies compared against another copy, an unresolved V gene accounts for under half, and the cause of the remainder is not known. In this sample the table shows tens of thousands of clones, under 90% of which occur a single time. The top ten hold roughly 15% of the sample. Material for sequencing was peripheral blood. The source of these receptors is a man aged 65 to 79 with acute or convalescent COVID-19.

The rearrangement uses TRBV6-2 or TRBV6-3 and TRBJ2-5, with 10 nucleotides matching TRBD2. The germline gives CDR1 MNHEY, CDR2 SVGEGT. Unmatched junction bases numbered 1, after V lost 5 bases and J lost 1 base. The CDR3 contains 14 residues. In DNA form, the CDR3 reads TGTGCCAGCAGTACTAGCGGGGCCCAAGAGACCCAGTACTTC. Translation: CASSTSGAQETQYF.

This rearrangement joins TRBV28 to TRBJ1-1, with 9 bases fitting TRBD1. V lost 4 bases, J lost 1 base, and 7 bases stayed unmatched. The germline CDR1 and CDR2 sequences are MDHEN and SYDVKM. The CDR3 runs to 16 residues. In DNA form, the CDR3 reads TGTGCCAGCAGTTCTGCCGGGACAGGGAAGAACACTGAAGCTTTCTTT. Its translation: CASSSAGTGKNTEAFF.

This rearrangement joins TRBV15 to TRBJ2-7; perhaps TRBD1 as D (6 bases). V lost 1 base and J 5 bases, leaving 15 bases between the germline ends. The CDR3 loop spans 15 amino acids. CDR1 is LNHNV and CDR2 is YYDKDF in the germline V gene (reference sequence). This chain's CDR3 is CATSRAVQGWHEQYV. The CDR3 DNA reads TGTGCCACCAGCAGAGCGGTACAGGGCTGGCACGAGCAGTACGTC.

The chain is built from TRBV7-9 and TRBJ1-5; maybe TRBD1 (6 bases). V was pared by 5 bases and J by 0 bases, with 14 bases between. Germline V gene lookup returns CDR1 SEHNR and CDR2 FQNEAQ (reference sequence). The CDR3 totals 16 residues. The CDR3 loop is CASSPKGDYSNQPQHF. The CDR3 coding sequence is TGTGCCAGCAGCCCAAAGGGGGACTATAGCAATCAGCCCCAGCATTTT.

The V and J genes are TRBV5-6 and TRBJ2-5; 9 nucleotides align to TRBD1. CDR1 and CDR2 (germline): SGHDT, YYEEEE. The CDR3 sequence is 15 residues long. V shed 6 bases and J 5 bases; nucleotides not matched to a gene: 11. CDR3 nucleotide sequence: TGTGCCAGCAAGGTCGGACAGGGGAATTGGGAGACCCAGTACTTC. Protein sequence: CASKVGQGNWETQYF.

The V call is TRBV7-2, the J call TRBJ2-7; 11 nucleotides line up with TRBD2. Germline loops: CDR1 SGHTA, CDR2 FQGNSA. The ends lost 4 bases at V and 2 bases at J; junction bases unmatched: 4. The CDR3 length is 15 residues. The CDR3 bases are TGTGCCAGCAGCTCCCTAGCGGGAGGTACCTACGAGCAGTACTTC. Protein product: CASSSLAGGTYEQYF.

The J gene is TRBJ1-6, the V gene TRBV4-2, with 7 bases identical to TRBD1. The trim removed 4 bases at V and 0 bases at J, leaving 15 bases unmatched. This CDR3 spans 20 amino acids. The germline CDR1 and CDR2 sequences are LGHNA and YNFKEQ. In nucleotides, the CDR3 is TGTGCCAGCAGCCTCCGCATGGGTCAGGGGGTAAGCTCCTATAATTCACCCCTCCACTTT. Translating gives CASSLRMGQGVSSYNSPLHF.